The 26 T cell receptor beta chains below were found in one sample sequenced in a study of OX40 agonist ivuxolimab in advanced cancers. Clones were read by immunoSEQ multiplex PCR, and TCRdb kept only the in-frame ones, dropping some. This sample has approximately 71,000 clones; roughly 82% occur once, and the top ten carry under 13%. Specimen: CD4+ or CD8+ T cells sorted from blood, collected in a trial of the OX40 agonist ivuxolimab. These receptors were taken from an adult with an advanced solid tumor such as melanoma, head and neck, liver or kidney cancer.

This sequence joins TRBV9 and TRBJ1-3; D unresolved. The V end lost 4 bases, the J end lost 0 bases, and 23 bases lay between the germline ends. The CDR3 is 19 amino acids. Germline CDR1 reads SGDLS; CDR2 reads YYNGEE. DNA of the CDR3: TGTGCCAGCAGCCCCACGGATTGGTCCCGAACTCACTCTGGAAACACCATATATTTT. Protein sequence: CASSPTDWSRTHSGNTIYF. The full variable domain, with the rest looked up from reference TRBV9 and TRBJ1-3, is DSGVTQTPKHLITATGQRVTLRCSPRSGDLSVYWYQQSLDQGLQFLIQYYNGEERAKGNILERFSAQQFPDLHSELNLSSLELGDSALYFCASSPTDWSRTHSGNTIYFGEGSWLTVV.

The V call is TRBV11-2, the J call TRBJ2-6; D gene uncertain. CDR1 SGHAT and CDR2 FQNNGV come from the germline V gene. The CDR3 has 14 amino acids. The V end lost 3 bases, the J end lost 4 bases, and 7 bases lay between the germline ends. This chain's CDR3 is CASSFGGGANVLTF. CDR3 in DNA: TGTGCCAGCAGCTTCGGTGGCGGGGCCAACGTCCTGACTTTC.

The CDR3 bases are TGCGCCAGCAGCCAGGGGACAGGGATCTACGAGCAGTACTTC. Translated, it gives CASSQGTGIYEQYF. The chain employs TRBV5-1 and TRBJ2-5; 9 nucleotides align to TRBD1. The DNA end is more similar to TRBJ2-7, so the J call may be wrong. Germline V gene lookup returns CDR1 SGHRS and CDR2 YFSETQ. This CDR3 spans 14 amino acids.

This clone appeared a single time. The V call is TRBV7-3, the J call TRBJ2-5; 8 bases are a match to TRBD1. The CDR3 totals 15 residues. Germline V lookup: CDR1 SGHTA, CDR2 FQGTGA. V lost 4 bases and J lost 3; bases outside the gene matches: 7. The CDR3 coding sequence is TGTGCCAGCAGCTCCACCAGGGGGCCGGAAGAGACCCAGTACTTC. It encodes CASSSTRGPEETQYF.

This chain uses TRBV7-8 with TRBJ1-5, with 8 bases fitting TRBD1. The CDR3 is 16 residues long. With V trimmed by 1 base and J by 4 bases, 6 bases remained unmatched. CDR1 and CDR2 from the germline V gene are SGHVS and FQNEAQ. The CDR3 loop reads CASSLEGQGFNQPQHF. CDR3 DNA: TGTGCCAGCAGCTTAGAAGGACAGGGTTTTAATCAGCCCCAGCATTTT.

The rearrangement uses TRBV7-2 and TRBJ2-5; 9 nucleotides align to TRBD2. The trim removed 3 bases at V and 5 bases at J, leaving 4 bases unmatched. The CDR3 totals 14 residues. Germline loops: CDR1 SGHTA, CDR2 FQGNSA. CDR3 region: CASSFGGRVETQYF. The DNA of the CDR3 is TGTGCCAGCAGCTTCGGCGGGAGGGTGGAGACCCAGTACTTC.

This chain uses TRBV19 with TRBJ1-3; no clear D gene. The germline gives CDR1 LNHDA, CDR2 SQIVND (reference sequence). The CDR3 is 15 amino acids. V gave up 5 bases and J gave up 4 bases, with 15 bases separating them. CDR3 coding DNA: TGTGCCAGTAGTCCCATGTCTGGCCCCGGAAACACCATATATTTT. Its protein is CASSPMSGPGNTIYF.

V and J are TRBV7-3 and TRBJ2-3; D is perhaps TRBD2 (7 bases). This CDR3 region has 15 residues. The V end was cut by 2 bases, the J end by 2 bases, with 11 bases between. Germline CDR1 is SGHTA and CDR2 is FQGTGA. CDR3: CASSLGGGATDTQYF. The CDR3 nucleotides are TGTGCCAGCAGCTTAGGTGGGGGGGCCACAGATACGCAGTATTTT.

The rearrangement links TRBV29-1 to TRBJ2-1; 8 bases fit TRBD2. Losses at the gene ends were 4 bases for V and 6 bases for J; bases not matched to a gene: 5. The CDR3 is made up of 13 amino acids. Per germline, CDR1 SQVTM and CDR2 ANQGSEA. The CDR3: CSVVRGAANEQFF. The CDR3 nucleotides are TGCAGCGTTGTGCGGGGGGCTGCCAATGAGCAGTTCTTC.

DNA of the CDR3: TGTGCCAGCAGTGACAGGGTTGATTCACCCCTCCACTTT. It encodes CASSDRVDSPLHF. V gene TRBV6-5 combines with J gene TRBJ1-6, with 7 bases lining up with TRBD1. This CDR3 is 13 amino acids long. V shed 5 bases, J shed 8 bases, and the junction held 3 bases outside the gene matches. CDR1 is MNHEY, CDR2 SVGAGI, per germline.

V gene TRBV5-4 combines with J gene TRBJ2-1, with 9 nucleotides matching TRBD2. Germline assignment: CDR1 SGHNT and CDR2 YYREEE (reference sequence). The J segment lost 3 bases and the V segment lost 2 bases, leaving 3 bases of the junction unmatched. This CDR3 is 15 amino acids long. The CDR3: CASSLAGGYYNEQFF. DNA for the CDR3: TGTGCCAGCAGCTTAGCGGGAGGTTACTACAATGAGCAGTTCTTC.

This rearrangement joins TRBV7-8 to TRBJ1-3; weak D call: TRBD1 (6 bases). Germline CDR1 reads SGHVS; CDR2 reads FQNEAQ. CDR3 length: 14 amino acids. The germline V and J ends were trimmed by 5 bases and 2 bases, with 10 bases remaining between them. The CDR3 here is CASSVRGAGNTIYF. CDR3 nucleotides: TGTGCCAGCAGCGTCAGGGGTGCTGGAAACACCATATATTTT.

The rearrangement joins TRBV2 to TRBJ2-7; 7 bases are shared with TRBD2. J lost 4 bases, V lost 3 bases, and 0 bases had no gene match. Germline values: CDR1 SNHLY, CDR2 FYNNEI. The CDR3 has 12 residues. DNA for the CDR3: TGTGCCAGCAGTGAGGGAGGGTACGAGCAGTACTTC. It encodes CASSEGGYEQYF.

The chain has TRBV19 and TRBJ1-5; 7 bases align to TRBD1. The germline gives CDR1 LNHDA, CDR2 SQIVND (reference sequence). This CDR3 spans 13 amino acids. J was trimmed by 3 bases and V by 10 bases; bases with no gene match: 6. The chain's CDR3 is CATTGQVNQPQHF. The CDR3 coding sequence is TGTGCCACTACTGGACAGGTCAATCAGCCCCAGCATTTT.

This chain links TRBV7-9 with TRBJ1-1; D is unresolved. The CDR3 length is 14 residues. The germline CDR1 and CDR2 sequences are SEHNR and FQNEAQ (reference sequence). Trimming took off 2 bases at V and 0 bases at J, with 7 bases between the two ends. CDR3: CASSLRSLNTEAFF. In DNA, the CDR3 is TGTGCCAGCAGCTTACGCTCATTGAACACTGAAGCTTTCTTT.

This CDR3 reads CASSFRWTSYEQYF. For the CDR3, the DNA is TGTGCCAGCAGCTTCAGGTGGACCTCCTACGAGCAGTACTTC. V usage is TRBV7-3 and J usage is TRBJ2-7; D is ambiguous. The germline CDR1 and CDR2 sequences are SGHTA and FQGTGA. CDR3 length: 14 residues. V gave up 3 bases and J gave up 0 bases, with 9 bases separating them.

This clone has a single count. The chain employs TRBV2 and TRBJ2-3; 10 nucleotides align to TRBD1. CDR1 SNHLY and CDR2 FYNNEI come from the germline V gene. The CDR3 runs to 15 residues. Trimming cost V 6 bases and J 3 bases; bases outside gene matches: 6. CDR3 region: CASRALGQGTDTQYF. CDR3 nucleotide sequence: TGTGCCAGCAGAGCCCTGGGACAGGGGACAGATACGCAGTATTTT.

The chain combines TRBV19 with TRBJ2-1; 11 bases are shared with TRBD2. The ends lost 11 bases at V and 6 bases at J; junction bases unmatched: 12. Germline CDR1 reads LNHDA; CDR2 reads SQIVND (reference sequence). This CDR3 comprises 15 residues. The CDR3 sequence is CADKTSGEPGNEQFF. The CDR3 bases are TGTGCCGACAAGACTAGCGGGGAGCCGGGCAATGAGCAGTTCTTC.

This rearrangement joins TRBV2 to TRBJ1-4; TRBD1 might be the D (5 bases). From germline, CDR1 is SNHLY and CDR2 FYNNEI. CDR3 size: 14 residues. Trimming stripped 2 bases from V and 11 bases from J, with 15 bases between. CDR3 coding DNA: TGTGCCAGCAGTGAAACGCAGGGAACAGATAAACTGTTTTTT. Translation gives CASSETQGTDKLFF.

The chain recombines TRBV27 with TRBJ1-1; D remains ambiguous. The germline CDR1 and CDR2 sequences are MNHEY and SMNVEV (reference sequence). V shed 3 bases and J shed 0 bases, with 5 bases lying between them. This CDR3 spans 13 amino acids. The CDR3 loop is CASSLFLNTEAFF. DNA of the CDR3: TGTGCCAGCAGTTTGTTCCTGAACACTGAAGCTTTCTTT.

The chain couples TRBV9 to TRBJ2-1, with 9 bases matching TRBD1. Germline CDR1 and CDR2: SGDLS and YYNGEE. V shed 4 bases, J shed 9 bases, and the junction held 5 bases outside the gene matches. The CDR3 length is 13 residues. Here the CDR3 DNA reads TGTGCCAGCAGCTTGCGACAGGGGGGTGAGCAGTTCTTC. Amino acid sequence: CASSLRQGGEQFF.

The V and J genes are TRBV9 and TRBJ2-3; 8 bases agree with TRBD1. Germline V gives CDR1 SGDLS, CDR2 YYNGEE. The V and J ends lost 4 bases and 3 bases, in that order; junction bases with no gene match: 7. The CDR3 is 15 amino acids. The CDR3 loop is CASSLGRGLTDTQYF. CDR3 DNA sequence: TGTGCCAGCAGCCTCGGCAGGGGGCTTACAGATACGCAGTATTTT.

The chain recombines TRBV30 with TRBJ1-5; D unclear. Trimming left V 2 bases short and J 3 bases short, with 17 bases between. The CDR3 is 16 amino acids. Germline assignment: CDR1 GTSNPN and CDR2 SVGIG (reference sequence). This CDR3 is CAWSSRIGSHNQPQHF. CDR3 DNA: TGTGCCTGGAGTTCCCGGATCGGGTCACACAATCAGCCCCAGCATTTT.

The gene calls are TRBV28 and TRBJ2-1; 11 nucleotides align to TRBD2. The CDR3 extends over 16 amino acids. V lost 4 bases, J lost 7 bases, and 9 bases stayed unmatched. Germline CDR1 and CDR2: MDHEN and SYDVKM. This CDR3 is CASSSIGTSGRNEQFF. The DNA of the CDR3 is TGTGCCAGCAGTTCGATAGGGACTAGCGGCCGTAATGAGCAGTTCTTC.

This clone was seen only once. The V call is TRBV19, the J call TRBJ1-2; possibly TRBD1 for D (5 bases). Germline V gives CDR1 LNHDA, CDR2 SQIVND (reference sequence). The CDR3 covers 15 residues. Between the trimmed V and J ends, which lost 1 base and 5 bases, there was a span of 14 bases. This chain's CDR3 is CASSIASGAGYGYTF. The CDR3 region has the DNA TGTGCCAGTAGTATAGCGTCCGGGGCCGGGTATGGCTACACCTTC.

Written as DNA, the CDR3 is TGTGCCAGCACCATTGCGGGGGCGCGCGGCTACACCTTC. This gives the protein CASTIAGARGYTF. The V gene is TRBV6-6, the J gene TRBJ1-2, with D possibly matching TRBD1 (6 bases). Trimming stripped 7 bases from V and 8 bases from J, with 17 bases between. This CDR3 is 13 amino acids long. CDR1 is MNHNY and CDR2 is SVGAGI in the germline V gene (reference sequence).